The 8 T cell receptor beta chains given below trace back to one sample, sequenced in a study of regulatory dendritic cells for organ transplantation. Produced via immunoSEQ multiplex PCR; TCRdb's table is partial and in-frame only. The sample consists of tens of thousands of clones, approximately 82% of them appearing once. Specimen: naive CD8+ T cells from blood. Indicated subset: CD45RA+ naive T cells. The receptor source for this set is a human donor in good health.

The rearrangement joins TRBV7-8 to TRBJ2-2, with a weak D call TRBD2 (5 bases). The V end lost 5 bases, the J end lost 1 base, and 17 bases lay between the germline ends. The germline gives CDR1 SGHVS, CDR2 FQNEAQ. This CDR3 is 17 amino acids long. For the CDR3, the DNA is TGTGCCAGCAGCCCCCCGGTAGGTAGCGAGAACACCGGGGAGCTGTTTTTT. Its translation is CASSPPVGSENTGELFF.

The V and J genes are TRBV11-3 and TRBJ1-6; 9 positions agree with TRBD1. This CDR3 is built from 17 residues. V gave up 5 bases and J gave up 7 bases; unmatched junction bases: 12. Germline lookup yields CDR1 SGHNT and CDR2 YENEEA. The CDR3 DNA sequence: TGTGCCAGCAGCGCTAGGATGGACAGGGGTGAAAATTCACCCCTCCACTTT. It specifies CASSARMDRGENSPLHF.

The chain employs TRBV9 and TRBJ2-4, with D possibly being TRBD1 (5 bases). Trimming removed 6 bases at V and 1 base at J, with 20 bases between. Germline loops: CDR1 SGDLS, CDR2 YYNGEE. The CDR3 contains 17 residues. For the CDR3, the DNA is TGTGCCAGCACCCACCCAGGGATTTTTGTGGCCAAAAACATTCAGTACTTC. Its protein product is CASTHPGIFVAKNIQYF.

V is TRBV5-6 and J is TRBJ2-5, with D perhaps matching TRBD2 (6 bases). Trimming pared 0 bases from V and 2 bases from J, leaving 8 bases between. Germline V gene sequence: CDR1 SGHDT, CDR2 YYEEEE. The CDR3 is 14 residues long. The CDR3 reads CASSLGAGQETQYF. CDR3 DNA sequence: TGTGCCAGCAGCTTGGGCGCGGGGCAAGAGACCCAGTACTTC.

Here the CDR3 DNA reads TGTGCCAGCAGGGACCAGGGATTGAACACTGAAGCTTTCTTT. Its protein product is CASRDQGLNTEAFF. V usage is TRBV27 and J usage is TRBJ1-1; D possibly corresponds to TRBD1 (5 bases). Germline V gene data show CDR1 as MNHEY and CDR2 as SMNVEV (reference sequence). The CDR3 loop spans 14 amino acids. V lost 6 bases to trimming and J lost 0 bases, with 11 bases between them.

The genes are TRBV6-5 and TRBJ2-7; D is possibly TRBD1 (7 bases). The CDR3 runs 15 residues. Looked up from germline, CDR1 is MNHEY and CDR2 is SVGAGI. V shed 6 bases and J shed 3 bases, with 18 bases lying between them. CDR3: CASREGAAPFYEQYF. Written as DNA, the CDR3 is TGTGCCAGCAGGGAGGGGGCCGCCCCTTTCTACGAGCAGTACTTC.

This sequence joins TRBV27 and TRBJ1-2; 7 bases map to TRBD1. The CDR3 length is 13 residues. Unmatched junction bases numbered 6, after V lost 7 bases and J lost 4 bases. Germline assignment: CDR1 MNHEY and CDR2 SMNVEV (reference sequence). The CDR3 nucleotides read TGTGCCAGCAAAGCCGGGACAGCCTATGGCTACACCTTC. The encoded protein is CASKAGTAYGYTF.

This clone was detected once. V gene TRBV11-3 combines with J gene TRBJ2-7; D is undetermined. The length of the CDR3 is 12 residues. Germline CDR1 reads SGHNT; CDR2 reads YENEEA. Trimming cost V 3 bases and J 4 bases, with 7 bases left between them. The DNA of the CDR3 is TGTGCCAGCAGCTTGTCGAGATACGAGCAGTACTTC. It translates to CASSLSRYEQYF.